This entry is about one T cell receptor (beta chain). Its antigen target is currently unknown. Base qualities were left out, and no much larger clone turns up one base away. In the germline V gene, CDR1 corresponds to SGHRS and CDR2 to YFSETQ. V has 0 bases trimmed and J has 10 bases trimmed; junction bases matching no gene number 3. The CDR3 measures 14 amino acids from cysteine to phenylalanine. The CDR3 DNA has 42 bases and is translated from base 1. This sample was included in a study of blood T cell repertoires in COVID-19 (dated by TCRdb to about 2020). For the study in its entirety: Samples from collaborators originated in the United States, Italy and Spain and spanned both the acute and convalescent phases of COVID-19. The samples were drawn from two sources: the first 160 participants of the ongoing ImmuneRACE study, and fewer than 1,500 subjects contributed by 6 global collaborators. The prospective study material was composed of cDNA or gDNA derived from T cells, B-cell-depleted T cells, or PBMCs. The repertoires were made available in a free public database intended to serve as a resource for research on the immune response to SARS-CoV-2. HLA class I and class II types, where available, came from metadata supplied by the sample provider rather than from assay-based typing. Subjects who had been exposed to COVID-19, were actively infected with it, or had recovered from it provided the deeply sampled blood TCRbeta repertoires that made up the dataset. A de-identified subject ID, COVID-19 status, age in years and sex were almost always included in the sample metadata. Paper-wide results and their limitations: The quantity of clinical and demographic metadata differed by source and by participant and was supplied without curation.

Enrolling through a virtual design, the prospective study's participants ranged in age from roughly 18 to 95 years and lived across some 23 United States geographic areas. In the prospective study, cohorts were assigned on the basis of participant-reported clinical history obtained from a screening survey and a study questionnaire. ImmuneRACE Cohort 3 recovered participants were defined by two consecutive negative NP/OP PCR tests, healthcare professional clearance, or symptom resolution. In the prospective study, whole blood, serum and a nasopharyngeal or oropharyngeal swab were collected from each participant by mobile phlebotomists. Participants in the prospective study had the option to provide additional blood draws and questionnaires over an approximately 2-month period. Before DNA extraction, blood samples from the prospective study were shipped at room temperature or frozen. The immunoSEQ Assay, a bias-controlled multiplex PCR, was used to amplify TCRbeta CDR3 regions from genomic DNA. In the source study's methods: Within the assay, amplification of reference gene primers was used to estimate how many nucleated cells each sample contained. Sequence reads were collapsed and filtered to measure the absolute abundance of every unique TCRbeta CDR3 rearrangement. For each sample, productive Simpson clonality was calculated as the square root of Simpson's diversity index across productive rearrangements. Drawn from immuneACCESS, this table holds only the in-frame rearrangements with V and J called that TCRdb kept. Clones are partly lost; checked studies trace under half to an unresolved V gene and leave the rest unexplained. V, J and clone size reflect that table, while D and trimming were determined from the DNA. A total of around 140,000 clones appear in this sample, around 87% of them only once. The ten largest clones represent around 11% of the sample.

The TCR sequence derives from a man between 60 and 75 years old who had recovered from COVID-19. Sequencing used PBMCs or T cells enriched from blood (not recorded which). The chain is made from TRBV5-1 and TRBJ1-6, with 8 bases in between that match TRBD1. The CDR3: CASSLDRGGSPLHF. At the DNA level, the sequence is TGCGCCAGCAGCTTGGACAGGGGGGGATCACCCCTCCACTTT.